These 23 T cell receptor beta chains came from one sample sequenced in a study of blood T cell repertoires in COVID-19. Some clones are missing from TCRdb's copy, which holds only in-frame ones; the method was immunoSEQ multiplex PCR. The data contain 110,000 to 150,000 clones, over 70% of them singletons. The sample consisted of peripheral blood. The receptors derive from a middle-aged man with active or convalescent COVID-19.

The J gene is TRBJ1-2, the V gene TRBV15, with 10 bases identical to TRBD1. Germline V gene lookup returns CDR1 LNHNV and CDR2 YYDKDF (reference sequence). V was clipped by 0 bases and J by 7 bases; unmatched bases: 5. CDR3 length: 15 residues. The DNA of the CDR3 is TGTGCCACCAGCAGAGATCTGAGGACAGGGGGTGGCTACACCTTC. Its protein is CATSRDLRTGGGYTF.

This rearrangement joins TRBV27 to TRBJ2-1, with D perhaps TRBD2 (5 bases). Germline assignment: CDR1 MNHEY and CDR2 SMNVEV (reference sequence). The CDR3 has 14 amino acids. Between the trimmed V and J ends, which lost 7 bases and 1 base, there was a span of 11 bases. The CDR3 reads CASKRTSSYNEQFF. The DNA for the CDR3 is TGTGCCAGCAAACGGACTTCTTCCTACAATGAGCAGTTCTTC.

This clone was observed a few times. This chain connects TRBV3-1 (or the pseudogene TRBV3-2) to TRBJ2-3; 9 bases fit TRBD2. The CDR3 has 16 amino acids. The V gene's germline CDR1 is LGHDT and CDR2 YNNKEL (reference sequence). The ends lost 0 bases at V and 5 bases at J; junction bases unmatched: 6. The CDR3 DNA sequence: TGTGCCAGCAGCCAAGATCAAGCGGGAGGAGGAGATACGCAGTATTTT. This gives the protein CASSQDQAGGGDTQYF.

In the case of this clone: At the DNA level, this CDR3 is encoded by other sequences in the same sample as well. The chain links TRBV28 to TRBJ2-7; TRBD2 matches 10 bases. The trim removed 6 bases at V and 1 base at J, leaving 3 bases unmatched. The CDR3 has 14 amino acids. Germline V gene lookup returns CDR1 MDHEN and CDR2 SYDVKM. In DNA, the CDR3 is TGTGCCAGCAGGGAAGCGGGAGGGTCCTACGAGCAGTACTTC. This sequence encodes CASREAGGSYEQYF.

The rearrangement uses TRBV7-2 and TRBJ2-1, with 11 bases fitting TRBD2. CDR1 is SGHTA, CDR2 FQGNSA, per germline. V gave up 5 bases and J gave up 2 bases; unmatched junction bases: 2. CDR3 length: 15 residues. CDR3 sequence (DNA): TGTGCCAGCAGCCGGGGACTAGCGGCCTACAATGAGCAGTTCTTC. Its translation is CASSRGLAAYNEQFF.

The rearrangement links TRBV3-1 (or the pseudogene TRBV3-2) to TRBJ1-1; TRBD1 agrees at 7 bases. Trimming took 0 bases from V and 1 from J; bases not matched to a gene: 8. The CDR3 runs to 17 residues. Looked up from germline, CDR1 is LGHDT and CDR2 is YNNKEL (reference sequence). CDR3 sequence reads: CASSQDLLGGANTEAFF. The CDR3 DNA follows: TGTGCCAGCAGCCAAGATCTGTTAGGGGGCGCGAACACTGAAGCTTTCTTT.

This clone was seen just once. V usage is TRBV21-1 and J usage is TRBJ1-3; the table names TRBD1, a call not compared with the DNA. TRBV21-1 is flagged as a pseudogene. The length of the CDR3 is 16 residues. The CDR3 region has the DNA TGTGCCAGCAGCCTAAAAGTGAATGGGCAGCCCAACGACATATATTTT. This gives the protein CASSLKVNGQPNDIYF.

This clone was found once. The chain employs TRBV19 and TRBJ2-7, with D maybe TRBD2 (6 bases). Germline V gene lookup returns CDR1 LNHDA and CDR2 SQIVND (reference sequence). The CDR3 runs to 15 residues. The germline V and J ends were trimmed by 1 base and 2 bases, with 12 bases remaining between them. This CDR3 reads CASSIAGTVPYEQYF. DNA for the CDR3: TGTGCCAGTAGTATAGCGGGGACTGTCCCCTACGAGCAGTACTTC. The complete variable domain, with remaining parts taken from reference TRBV19 and TRBJ2-7, reads DGGITQSPKYLFRKEGQNVTLSCEQNLNHDAMYWYRQDPGQGLRLIYYSQIVNDFQKGDIAEGYSVSREKKESFPLTVTSAQKNPTAFYLCASSIAGTVPYEQYFGPGTRLTVT.

This clone was counted only a few times. The chain carries TRBV6-5 and TRBJ2-7; D is undetermined. CDR1 and CDR2 (germline): MNHEY, SVGAGI. The CDR3 length is 13 residues. Trimming left V 7 bases short and J 0 bases short, with 10 bases between. The CDR3 region is CASNGGSSYEQYF. The CDR3 nucleotides read TGTGCCAGCAACGGCGGTAGCTCCTACGAGCAGTACTTC.

The chain combines TRBV3-1 (or the pseudogene TRBV3-2) with TRBJ1-2; possible D gene TRBD1, 6 bases. V gave up 8 bases and J gave up 7 bases, with 11 bases separating them. This CDR3 is 11 amino acids long. Per the germline V gene, CDR1 is LGHDT and CDR2 is YNNKEL (reference sequence). This CDR3 reads CASSRGGGYTF. The CDR3 DNA is TGTGCCAGCTCCAGGGGTGGTGGCTACACCTTC.

Only one count was recorded for this clone. This chain connects TRBV7-2 to TRBJ1-2, with D tentatively TRBD1 (5 bases). The CDR3 extends over 14 amino acids. Trimming stripped 5 bases from V and 8 bases from J, with 18 bases between. Germline V CDR1 and CDR2: SGHTA, FQGNSA. CDR3 in amino acids: CASSPPGGGRGYTF. DNA of the CDR3: TGTGCCAGCAGCCCCCCGGGGGGGGGAAGAGGCTACACCTTC.

The chain joins TRBV9 to TRBJ2-3; 10 bases are shared with TRBD2. V trimming: 0 bases; J trimming: 0 bases; junction bases outside the gene matches: 13. Germline loops: CDR1 SGDLS, CDR2 YYNGEE. The CDR3 runs 20 residues. CDR3 sequence (DNA): TGTGCCAGCAGCGTAGACGCTAGCGGGAGCCGAGGTCTTAGCACAGATACGCAGTATTTT. This encodes CASSVDASGSRGLSTDTQYF.

The gene calls are TRBV5-4 and TRBJ2-3, with D unresolved. Germline V gene sequence: CDR1 SGHNT, CDR2 YYREEE (reference sequence). The CDR3 length is 16 residues. Trimming left V 0 bases short and J 0 bases short, with 11 bases between. The CDR3 coding sequence is TGTGCCAGCAGCTTGGCCGGTAGTAGAAGCACAGATACGCAGTATTTT. Residues: CASSLAGSRSTDTQYF. The variable domain in full, with the rest retrieved from reference TRBV5-4 and TRBJ2-3, is ETGVTQSPTHLIKTRGQQVTLRCSSQSGHNTVSWYQQALGQGPQFIFQYYREEENGRGNFPPRFSGLQFPNYSSELNVNALELDDSALYLCASSLAGSRSTDTQYFGPGTRLTVL.

V gene TRBV29-1 combines with J gene TRBJ1-1; D may be TRBD1 (6 bases). V was clipped by 6 bases and J by 1 base, with 9 bases between them. The germline CDR1 and CDR2 sequences are SQVTM and ANQGSEA. This CDR3 comprises 12 residues. CDR3 DNA: TGCAGCGTGGGACACCAGAACACTGAAGCTTTCTTT. It encodes CSVGHQNTEAFF.

V and J are TRBV21-1 and TRBJ1-5. TRBV21-1 is an annotated pseudogene. CDR3 length equals 18 residues. The CDR3 loop is CASSKPSWKRASNQPQHF. The CDR3 nucleotides read TGTGCCAGCAGCAAACCCTCTTGGAAGAGGGCTAGCAATCAGCCCCAGCATTTT.

This clone showed up just a few times. The rearrangement links TRBV2 to TRBJ1-5; 7 nucleotides align to TRBD1. Germline V gene lookup returns CDR1 SNHLY and CDR2 FYNNEI. The CDR3 runs to 18 residues. Trimming took 0 bases from V and 3 from J; bases not matched to a gene: 11. The CDR3 region has the DNA TGTGCCAGCAGTGAAGCGGGGGCCTTGACAGGGACCAATCAGCCCCAGCATTTT. Protein sequence: CASSEAGALTGTNQPQHF.

The J gene is TRBJ1-1, the V gene TRBV3-1 (or the pseudogene TRBV3-2); 8 bases are a match to TRBD1. V trimming: 6 bases; J trimming: 3 bases; junction bases outside the gene matches: 6. The CDR3 totals 14 residues. Germline V gene data show CDR1 as LGHDT and CDR2 as YNNKEL (reference sequence). CDR3 in amino acids: CASSPGGGYTEAFF. CDR3 sequence (DNA): TGTGCCAGCAGTCCAGGGGGCGGGTACACTGAAGCTTTCTTT.

The chain couples TRBV5-1 to TRBJ1-4; D is ambiguous. CDR3 length: 14 residues. The germline CDR1 and CDR2 sequences are SGHRS and YFSETQ. The germline V and J ends were trimmed by 4 bases and 1 base, with 8 bases remaining between them. CDR3 DNA: TGCGCCAGCAGCCCCGGGGTAACTAATGAAAAACTGTTTTTT. Protein: CASSPGVTNEKLFF.

This chain connects TRBV18 to TRBJ2-4; 10 bases are shared with TRBD2. Germline values: CDR1 KGHSH, CDR2 LQKENI. The V segment lost 4 bases and the J segment 8 bases; nucleotides outside the gene matches: 17. The CDR3 has 18 amino acids. The CDR3 DNA reads as TGTGCCAGCTCACGGGTTCAAGCGGGAGGGGTGTCGGAACACATTCAGTACTTC. Translation: CASSRVQAGGVSEHIQYF. Combining the CDR3 with reference TRBV18 and TRBJ2-4 gives the whole variable domain NAGVMQNPRHLVRRRGQEARLRCSPMKGHSHVYWYRQLPEEGLKFMVYLQKENIIDESGMPKERFSAEFPKEGPSILRIQQVVRGDSAAYFCASSRVQAGGVSEHIQYFGAGTRLSVL.

The table lists this clone with a few counts. CDR3 nucleotides: TGTGCCATCAGTGAGTCCAAGGGGTCCTACGAGCAGTACTTC. Translating it yields CAISESKGSYEQYF. This chain uses TRBV10-3 with TRBJ2-7; D possibly corresponds to TRBD1 (5 bases). Germline lookup yields CDR1 ENHRY and CDR2 SYGVKD. The V end lost 0 bases, the J end lost 1 base, and 7 bases lay between the germline ends. This CDR3 region has 14 residues.

This clone was recorded a few times. The chain couples TRBV11-2 to TRBJ1-4; D might be TRBD1 (5 bases). Looked up from germline, CDR1 is SGHAT and CDR2 is FQNNGV. CDR3 length equals 15 residues. Trimming took 1 base from V and 6 from J, leaving 12 bases between them. CDR3 DNA: TGTGCCAGCAGCTTAGCAGCGGGCAGGGATGAAAAACTGTTTTTT. Translated, it gives CASSLAAGRDEKLFF.

V usage is TRBV27 and J usage is TRBJ1-1; the match to TRBD1 covers 7 bases. Germline loops: CDR1 MNHEY, CDR2 SMNVEV (reference sequence). V shed 8 bases and J 2 bases; nucleotides not matched to a gene: 11. The CDR3 is 15 amino acids. In nucleotides, the CDR3 is TGTGCCAGCCGGGGGACCGGGACAGTAAACACTGAAGCTTTCTTT. Translated: CASRGTGTVNTEAFF.

This clone was picked up a small number of times. The genes are TRBV4-1 and TRBJ2-3; TRBD2 aligns across 10 bases. The CDR3 contains 16 residues. Trimming at V came to 0 bases and at J to 4 bases, leaving 4 bases not matched to a gene. Germline V gene lookup returns CDR1 MGHRA and CDR2 YSYEKL. The DNA of the CDR3 is TGCGCCAGCAGCCAAGAGTGGCTAGCGGGAGCAGATACGCAGTATTTT. This gives the protein CASSQEWLAGADTQYF.